This record looks at one T cell receptor (beta chain) sequence and its context. Its antigen is undetermined. Treatment meaning: treatment-naive control, cytoreductive nephrectomy. This renal cell carcinoma was of the clear cell type. Unmatched junction bases numbered 8, after V lost 2 bases and J lost 8 bases. Germline V gene data show CDR1 as GTSNPN and CDR2 as SVGIG (reference sequence). The CDR3 is made up of 13 amino acids. The protocol was immunoSEQ multiplex PCR, while the TCRdb copy is restricted to in-frame clones and leaves out a portion. The sample has approximately 13,000 clones; roughly 60% are singletons. The data stem from a study of radiation and T cells in renal cell carcinoma. Study outcomes and limitations: Compared with controls, irradiated tumors showed greater TCR clonality. Irradiated tumors held more dominant CDR3 motifs than control tumors.

The origin of this receptor is a middle-aged man with renal cell carcinoma. The J gene is TRBJ1-2, the V gene TRBV30, with TRBD1 matching over 7 bases. The source was tumor tissue, collected from a patient whose treatment was nephrectomy without radiotherapy. CDR3 in amino acids: CAWSSDRVGGYTF. The CDR3 region has the DNA TGTGCCTGGAGTTCCGACAGGGTGGGCGGCTACACCTTC.